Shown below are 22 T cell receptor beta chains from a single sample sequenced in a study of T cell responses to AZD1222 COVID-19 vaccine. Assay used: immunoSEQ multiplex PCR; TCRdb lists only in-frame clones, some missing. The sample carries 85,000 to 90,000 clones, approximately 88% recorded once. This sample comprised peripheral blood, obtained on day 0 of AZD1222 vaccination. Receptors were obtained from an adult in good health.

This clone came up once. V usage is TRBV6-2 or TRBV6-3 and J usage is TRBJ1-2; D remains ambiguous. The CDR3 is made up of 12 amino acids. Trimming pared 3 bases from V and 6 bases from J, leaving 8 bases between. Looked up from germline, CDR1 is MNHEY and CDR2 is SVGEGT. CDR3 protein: CASSYWGNGYTF. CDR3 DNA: TGTGCCAGCAGTTATTGGGGAAATGGCTACACCTTC.

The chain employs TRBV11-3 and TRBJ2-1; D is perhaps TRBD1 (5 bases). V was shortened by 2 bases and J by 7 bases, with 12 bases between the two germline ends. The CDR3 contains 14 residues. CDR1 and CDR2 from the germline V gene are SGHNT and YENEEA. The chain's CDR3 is CASSLSPRANEQFF. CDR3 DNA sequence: TGTGCCAGCAGCTTAAGCCCCAGGGCTAATGAGCAGTTCTTC.

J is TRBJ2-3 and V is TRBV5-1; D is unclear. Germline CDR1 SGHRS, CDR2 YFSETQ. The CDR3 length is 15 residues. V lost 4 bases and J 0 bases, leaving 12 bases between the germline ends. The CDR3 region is CASSTADPSTDTQYF. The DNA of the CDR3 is TGCGCCAGCAGCACGGCCGACCCAAGCACAGATACGCAGTATTTT.

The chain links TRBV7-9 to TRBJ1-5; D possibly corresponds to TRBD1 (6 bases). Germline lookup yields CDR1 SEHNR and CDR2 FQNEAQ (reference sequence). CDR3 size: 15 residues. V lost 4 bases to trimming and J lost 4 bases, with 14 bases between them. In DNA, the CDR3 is TGTGCCAGCAGCTCGACGGACAGCATTAATCAGCCCCAGCATTTT. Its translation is CASSSTDSINQPQHF.

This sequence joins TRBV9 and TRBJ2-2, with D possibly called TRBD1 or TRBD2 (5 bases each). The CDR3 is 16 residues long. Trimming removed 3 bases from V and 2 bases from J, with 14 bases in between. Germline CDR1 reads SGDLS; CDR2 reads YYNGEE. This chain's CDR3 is CASSGRLQVNTGELFF. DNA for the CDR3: TGTGCCAGCAGCGGTAGACTACAGGTTAACACCGGGGAGCTGTTTTTT.

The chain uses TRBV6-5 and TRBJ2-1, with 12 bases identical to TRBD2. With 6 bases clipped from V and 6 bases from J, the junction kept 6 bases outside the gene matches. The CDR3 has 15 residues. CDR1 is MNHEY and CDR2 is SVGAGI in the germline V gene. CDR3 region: CASRPPSGRANEQFF. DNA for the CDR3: TGTGCCAGCAGACCCCCTAGCGGGAGGGCCAATGAGCAGTTCTTC.

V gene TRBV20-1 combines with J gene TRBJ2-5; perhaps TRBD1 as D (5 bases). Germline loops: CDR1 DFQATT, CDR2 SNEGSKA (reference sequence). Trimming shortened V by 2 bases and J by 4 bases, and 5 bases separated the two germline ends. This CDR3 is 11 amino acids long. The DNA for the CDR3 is TGCAGTGCTAGACAGGGAGAGACCCAGTACTTC. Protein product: CSARQGETQYF.

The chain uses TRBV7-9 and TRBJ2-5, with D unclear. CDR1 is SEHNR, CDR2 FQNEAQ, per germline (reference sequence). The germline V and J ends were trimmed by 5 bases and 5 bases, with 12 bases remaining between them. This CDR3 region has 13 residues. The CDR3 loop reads CASSLSSRETQYF. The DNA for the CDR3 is TGTGCCAGCAGCCTTTCATCTCGGGAGACCCAGTACTTC.

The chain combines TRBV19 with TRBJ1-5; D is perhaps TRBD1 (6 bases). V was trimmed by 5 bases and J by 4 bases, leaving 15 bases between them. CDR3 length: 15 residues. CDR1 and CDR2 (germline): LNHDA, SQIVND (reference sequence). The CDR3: CASSPGWGQNQPQHF. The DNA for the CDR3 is TGTGCCAGTAGTCCTGGTTGGGGGCAGAATCAGCCCCAGCATTTT.

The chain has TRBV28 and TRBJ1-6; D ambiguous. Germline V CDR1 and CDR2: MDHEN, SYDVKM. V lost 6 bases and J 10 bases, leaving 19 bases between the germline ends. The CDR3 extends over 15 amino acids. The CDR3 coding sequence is TGTGCCAGCAGACCCCCCGCGGGTTCGGGATCACCCCTCCACTTT. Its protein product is CASRPPAGSGSPLHF.

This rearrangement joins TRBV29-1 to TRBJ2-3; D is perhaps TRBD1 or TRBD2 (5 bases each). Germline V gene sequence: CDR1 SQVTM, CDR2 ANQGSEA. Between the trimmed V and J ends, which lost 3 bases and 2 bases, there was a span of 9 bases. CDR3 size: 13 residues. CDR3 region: CSVDEGYTDTQYF. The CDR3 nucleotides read TGCAGCGTTGACGAGGGGTACACAGATACGCAGTATTTT.

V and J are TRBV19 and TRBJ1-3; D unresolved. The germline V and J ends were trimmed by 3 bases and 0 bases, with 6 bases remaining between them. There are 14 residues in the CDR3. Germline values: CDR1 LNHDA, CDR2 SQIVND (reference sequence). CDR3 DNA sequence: TGTGCCAGTAGTATCGGAAACTCTGGAAACACCATATATTTT. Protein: CASSIGNSGNTIYF.

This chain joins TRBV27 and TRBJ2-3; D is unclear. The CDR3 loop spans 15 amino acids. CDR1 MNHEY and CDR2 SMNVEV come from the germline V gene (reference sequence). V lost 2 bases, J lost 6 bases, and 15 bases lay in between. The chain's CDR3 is CASSLGPAPLDTQYF. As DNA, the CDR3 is TGTGCCAGCAGTTTAGGGCCAGCCCCCTTGGATACGCAGTATTTT.

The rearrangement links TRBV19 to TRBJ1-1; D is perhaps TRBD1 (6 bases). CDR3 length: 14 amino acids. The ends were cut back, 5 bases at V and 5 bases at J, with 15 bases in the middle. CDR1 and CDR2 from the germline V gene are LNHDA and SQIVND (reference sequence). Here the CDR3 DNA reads TGTGCCAGTAGTGCCCGGGACAAGGGGACTGAAGCTTTCTTT. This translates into CASSARDKGTEAFF.

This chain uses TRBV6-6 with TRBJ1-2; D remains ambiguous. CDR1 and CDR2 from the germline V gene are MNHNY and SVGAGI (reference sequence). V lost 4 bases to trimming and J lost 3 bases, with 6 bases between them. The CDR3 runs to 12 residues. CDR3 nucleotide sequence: TGTGCCAGCAGTTTCAAGGACTATGGCTACACCTTC. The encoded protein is CASSFKDYGYTF.

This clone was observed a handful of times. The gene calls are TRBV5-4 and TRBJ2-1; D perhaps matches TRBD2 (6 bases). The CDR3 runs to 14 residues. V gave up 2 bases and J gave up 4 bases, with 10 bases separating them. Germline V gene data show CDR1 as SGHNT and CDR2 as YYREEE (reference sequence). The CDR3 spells CASSFGDLYNEQFF. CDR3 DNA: TGTGCCAGCAGCTTCGGGGACTTGTACAATGAGCAGTTCTTC.

The chain's CDR3 is CASSSQGQGANEQYF. CDR3 bases: TGTGCCAGCAGCTCCCAAGGACAGGGGGCGAACGAGCAGTACTTC. The chain recombines TRBV9 with TRBJ2-7, with 11 bases aligning to TRBD1. Germline V gives CDR1 SGDLS, CDR2 YYNGEE. The CDR3 consists of 15 residues. After removal of 4 bases from V and 5 bases from J, the junction contained 8 bases not matched to a gene.

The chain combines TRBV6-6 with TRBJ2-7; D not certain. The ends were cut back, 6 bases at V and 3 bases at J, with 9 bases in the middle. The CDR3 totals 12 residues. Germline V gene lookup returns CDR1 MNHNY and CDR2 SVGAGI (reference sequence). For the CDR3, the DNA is TGTGCCAGCAGAAGCTCTGGCTACGAGCAGTACTTC. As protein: CASRSSGYEQYF.

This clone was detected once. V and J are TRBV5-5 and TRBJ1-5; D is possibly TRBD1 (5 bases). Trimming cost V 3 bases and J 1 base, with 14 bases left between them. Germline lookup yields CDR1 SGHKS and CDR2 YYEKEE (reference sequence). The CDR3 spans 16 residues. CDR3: CASSSREVRSNQPQHF. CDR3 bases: TGTGCCAGCAGCTCCAGGGAGGTCAGGAGCAATCAGCCCCAGCATTTT.

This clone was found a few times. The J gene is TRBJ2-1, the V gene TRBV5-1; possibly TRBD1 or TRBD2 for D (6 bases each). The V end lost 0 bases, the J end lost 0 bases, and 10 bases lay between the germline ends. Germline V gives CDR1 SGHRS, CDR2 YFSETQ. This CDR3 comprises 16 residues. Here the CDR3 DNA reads TGCGCCAGCAGCTTGGGAGGAGGGGGCTCCTACAATGAGCAGTTCTTC. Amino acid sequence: CASSLGGGGSYNEQFF.

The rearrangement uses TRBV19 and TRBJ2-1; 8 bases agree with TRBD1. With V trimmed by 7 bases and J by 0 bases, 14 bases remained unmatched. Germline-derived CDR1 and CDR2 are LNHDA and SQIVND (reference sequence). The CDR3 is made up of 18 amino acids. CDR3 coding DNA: TGTGCCAGTAACGGCAGGGGGCGCGACGGGAGCTCCTACAATGAGCAGTTCTTC. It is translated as CASNGRGRDGSSYNEQFF.

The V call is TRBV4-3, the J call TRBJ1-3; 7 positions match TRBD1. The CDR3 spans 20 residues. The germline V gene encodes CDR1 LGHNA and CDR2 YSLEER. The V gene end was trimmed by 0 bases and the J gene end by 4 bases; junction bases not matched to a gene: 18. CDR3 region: CASSQEALIPRDSLGNTIYF. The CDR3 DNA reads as TGCGCCAGCAGCCAAGAAGCCCTTATCCCCCGGGACAGTTTGGGAAACACCATATATTTT.